Included here is one T cell receptor beta chain sequence, with context. This record belongs to a study of shared clonotypes between healthy human individuals. Sequenced by immunoSEQ multiplex PCR; TCRdb stores in-frame clones only, minus some. This sample carries 2 million to 3 million clones, 93% of them seen once, and the ten largest clones take roughly 0.39%. The CDR3 is made up of 16 amino acids. Trimming took 2 bases from V and 4 from J, leaving 17 bases between them. Germline assignment: CDR1 SGDLS and CDR2 YYNGEE. The receptor was isolated from a young man in good health. Some clones in this sample may be carry-over from other donors' samples. Sequenced: naive CD4+ T cells from PBMCs. Noted subset: CD45RA+ positively selected. The chain joins TRBV9 to TRBJ2-3; D not certain. Here the CDR3 DNA reads TGTGCCAGCAGCGTCCTCGACCTTAACCGCCCAGATACGCAGTATTTT. Protein sequence: CASSVLDLNRPDTQYF.